These T cell receptor beta chains were read from a single sample in a study of T cells in Graves' hyperthyroidism and ophthalmopathy. One entry per CDR3 protein, called by TCRdb with MiXCR from the multiplex PCR reads. Of around 400,000 distinct CDR3 sequences in the sample, approximately 14% were seen once. The sample consisted of blood. These receptors were taken from a woman between 18 and 29 years old with Graves' hyperthyroidism that later progressed to Graves' ophthalmopathy. CDR3s include the opening cysteine and the closing phenylalanine or tryptophan. D genes are given only for firm matches. Where a row states a size, it is once, few, many or the class of an expanded clone; other rows omit it.

CDR3nt: TGTGCCAGCAGCCAAGTAAATACAGGAGGAGACACTGAAGCTTTCTTT
CDR3aa: CASSQVNTGGDTEAFF
v_gene: TRBV4-2
abundance: many
j_gene: TRBJ1-1
d_gene: NA

CDR3nt: TGCGCCAGCAGCCTCAGGACTAGCGGGAGCTCCTACGAGCAGTACTTC
CDR3aa: CASSLRTSGSSYEQYF
v_gene: TRBV5-1
abundance: few
j_gene: TRBJ2-7
d_gene: TRBD2

CDR3nt: TGTGCCAGCAGTGAAGCGCGAGGGGCAGGTCAGCCCCAGCATTTT
CDR3aa: CASSEARGAGQPQHF
v_gene: TRBV6-1
abundance: few
j_gene: TRBJ1-5
d_gene: NA

CDR3nt: TGTGCCAGCAGACCCATAGGACCTGGCGAGCAGTACTTC
CDR3aa: CASRPIGPGEQYF
v_gene: TRBV14
abundance: few
j_gene: TRBJ2-7
d_gene: NA

CDR3nt: TGTGCCAGCAGTATCCAACTCAGTGACACTGAAGCTTTCTTT
CDR3aa: CASSIQLSDTEAFF
v_gene: TRBV7-8
abundance: many
j_gene: TRBJ1-1
d_gene: NA

CDR3nt: TGTGCCAGCAGCCCAACACAACGTGGACAGCCCCAGCATTTT
CDR3aa: CASSPTQRGQPQHF
v_gene: TRBV7-2
abundance: many
j_gene: TRBJ1-5
d_gene: NA

CDR3nt: TGCAGTGCTAGAGACCCCGGGGGAATAAGAAGCAATCAGCCCCAGCATTTT
CDR3aa: CSARDPGGIRSNQPQHF
v_gene: TRBV20-1
abundance: many
j_gene: TRBJ1-5
d_gene: NA

CDR3nt: TGTGCCAGCGCATTAGGGGATACGCAGTATTTT
CDR3aa: CASALGDTQYF
v_gene: TRBV7-6
abundance: many
j_gene: TRBJ2-3
d_gene: NA

CDR3nt: TGTGCCAGCAGCCCTAGCGGGAGGGGGTACGAGCAGTACTTC
CDR3aa: CASSPSGRGYEQYF
v_gene: TRBV7-2
abundance: many
j_gene: TRBJ2-7
d_gene: TRBD2

CDR3nt: TGCGCCAGCAGACGGGACACTTTTGGGCTCACTGAAGCTTTCTTT
CDR3aa: CASRRDTFGLTEAFF
v_gene: TRBV5-1
abundance: NA
j_gene: TRBJ1-1
d_gene: NA

CDR3nt: TGCGCCAGCAGCAGGACGGGCTACGAGCAGTTCTTC
CDR3aa: CASSRTGYEQFF
v_gene: TRBV5-1
abundance: NA
j_gene: TRBJ2-1
d_gene: NA

CDR3nt: TGTGCCAGCAGTCCCTTCCCCGCTGGCAATGAGCAGTTCTTC
CDR3aa: CASSPFPAGNEQFF
v_gene: TRBV7-8
abundance: many
j_gene: TRBJ2-1
d_gene: NA

CDR3nt: TGCGCCAGCAGCTGGGAGTCCGGGGAGCTGTTTTTT
CDR3aa: CASSWESGELFF
v_gene: TRBV5-1
abundance: many
j_gene: TRBJ2-2
d_gene: NA

CDR3nt: TGTGCCAGCAGCCCAGCCAGGGGGGGCTCCTACAATGAGCAGTTCTTC
CDR3aa: CASSPARGGSYNEQFF
v_gene: TRBV7-9
abundance: many
j_gene: TRBJ2-1
d_gene: NA

CDR3nt: TGTGCCAGCAGCCCCCCCCGAAGCGGCTCCTACGAGCAGTACTTC
CDR3aa: CASSPPRSGSYEQYF
v_gene: TRBV7-9
abundance: many
j_gene: TRBJ2-7
d_gene: NA

CDR3nt: TGTGCCAGCAGCTTAGCCCCTAAGGGCACAGATACGCAGTATTTT
CDR3aa: CASSLAPKGTDTQYF
v_gene: TRBV11-2
abundance: many
j_gene: TRBJ2-3
d_gene: NA

CDR3nt: TGTGCCAGCAGTGAAGCAGGATATAATTCACCCCTCCACTTT
CDR3aa: CASSEAGYNSPLHF
v_gene: TRBV6-1
abundance: few
j_gene: TRBJ1-6
d_gene: NA

CDR3nt: TGTGCCAGCAGCCCTGTTGTGGGCCCCCCAGAGCAGTACTTC
CDR3aa: CASSPVVGPPEQYF
v_gene: TRBV11-2
abundance: NA
j_gene: TRBJ2-7
d_gene: NA

CDR3nt: TGTGCCAGCAGCCCATCCACGGACTTCTACTACAATGAGCAGTTCTTC
CDR3aa: CASSPSTDFYYNEQFF
v_gene: TRBV5-6
abundance: many
j_gene: TRBJ2-1
d_gene: NA

CDR3nt: TGTGCCAGCAGTGAAAGTGGTAGCGGAACCTACAATGAGCAGTTCTTC
CDR3aa: CASSESGSGTYNEQFF
v_gene: TRBV25-1
abundance: NA
j_gene: TRBJ2-1
d_gene: NA

CDR3nt: TGCAGTGCGTTTGGACAGGCCGTCTCCCCCTACGAGCAGTACTTC
CDR3aa: CSAFGQAVSPYEQYF
v_gene: TRBV20-1
abundance: many
j_gene: TRBJ2-7
d_gene: TRBD1

CDR3nt: TGTGCCAGCAGTTCCAACCTAGCGGTTAGCTCCTACAATGAGCAGTTCTTC
CDR3aa: CASSSNLAVSSYNEQFF
v_gene: TRBV6-5
abundance: NA
j_gene: TRBJ2-1
d_gene: TRBD2

CDR3nt: TGCAGCGTTGGAGTGGGACAGGACTACACAGATACGCAGTATTTT
CDR3aa: CSVGVGQDYTDTQYF
v_gene: TRBV29-1
abundance: NA
j_gene: TRBJ2-3
d_gene: TRBD1

CDR3nt: TGTGCCAGTAGTTCCAGTCCGGGAAGTCAGCCCCAGCATTTT
CDR3aa: CASSSSPGSQPQHF
v_gene: TRBV19
abundance: NA
j_gene: TRBJ1-5
d_gene: NA

CDR3nt: TGCAGTGCTAGACAGAGAAATCAGCCCCAGCATTTT
CDR3aa: CSARQRNQPQHF
v_gene: TRBV20-1
abundance: NA
j_gene: TRBJ1-5
d_gene: NA

CDR3nt: TGTGCCAGCTCACCACTAGCACATCTCCCCGGGCCGCAGTATTTT
CDR3aa: CASSPLAHLPGPQYF
v_gene: TRBV18
abundance: many
j_gene: TRBJ2-3
d_gene: NA

CDR3nt: TGTGCCAGCAGTTGGAGGGGATTAGACTCAGATACGCAGTATTTT
CDR3aa: CASSWRGLDSDTQYF
v_gene: TRBV12-3/TRBV12-4
abundance: few
j_gene: TRBJ2-3
d_gene: NA

CDR3nt: TGCAGCGTTGTTGCCAGCTACCCTGGAGATACGCAGTATTTT
CDR3aa: CSVVASYPGDTQYF
v_gene: TRBV29-1
abundance: many
j_gene: TRBJ2-3
d_gene: NA

CDR3nt: TGTGCCACAAAAGACATGTTTGAAACCACCGGGGAGCTGTTTTTT
CDR3aa: CATKDMFETTGELFF
v_gene: TRBV15
abundance: few
j_gene: TRBJ2-2
d_gene: NA

CDR3nt: TGCGCCAGCAGCTCGAAAAGAATTCAGGGCCACTATGGCTACACCTTC
CDR3aa: CASSSKRIQGHYGYTF
v_gene: TRBV5-1
abundance: few
j_gene: TRBJ1-2
d_gene: NA

CDR3nt: TGCGCCAGCAGCCAAGCGTCCCGGGGAACTCAAGAGACCCAGTACTTC
CDR3aa: CASSQASRGTQETQYF
v_gene: TRBV4-1
abundance: few
j_gene: TRBJ2-5
d_gene: NA

CDR3nt: TGCGCCAGCAGCTTGGTAGAATTTCCAGGGTTCGAAGAGACCCAGTACTTC
CDR3aa: CASSLVEFPGFEETQYF
v_gene: TRBV5-1
abundance: many
j_gene: TRBJ2-5
d_gene: NA

CDR3nt: TGTGCCAGCAGCCCCACGGGACTTCCCAATAATGAGCAGTTCTTC
CDR3aa: CASSPTGLPNNEQFF
v_gene: TRBV13
abundance: NA
j_gene: TRBJ2-1
d_gene: NA